Only one count was recorded for the clone carrying this TCR beta chain. Germline V gene lookup returns CDR1 GTSNPN and CDR2 SVGIG (reference sequence). CDR3 length: 14 residues. V lost 0 bases to trimming and J lost 3 bases, with 8 bases between them. Original analysis: The authors estimated nucleated cell counts from reference gene primer amplification. Only in-frame clones appear in the TCRdb table, and some are missing; sequencing was by immunoSEQ multiplex PCR. The DNA was the basis for D and trimming; V, J and clone size are from that table. The sample has 130,000 or so clones; almost 80% are singletons. This record comes from a study of blood T cell repertoires in COVID-19. For the study at large: Acute and convalescent COVID-19 specimens originated in the United States, Italy and Spain. In each case, the material was cDNA or gDNA derived from T cells, B-cell-depleted T cells, or PBMCs.

Material for sequencing was peripheral blood. The V call is TRBV30, the J call TRBJ2-2; D might be TRBD2 (5 bases). This receptor was identified in a human donor in a cohort sampled during active COVID-19. Here the CDR3 DNA reads TGTGCCTGGAGTGTAACTAGGGACACCGGGGAGCTGTTTTTT. Encoded protein: CAWSVTRDTGELFF.